This T cell receptor beta chain was found in a study of OX40 agonist ivuxolimab in advanced cancers. It was autoimmune disease history or systemic immunosuppression that excluded patients. The V gene's germline CDR1 is SQVTM and CDR2 ANQGSEA. V gave up 7 bases and J gave up 4 bases, with 13 bases separating them. The CDR3 extends over 12 amino acids. Repertoires were generated with immunoSEQ multiplex PCR, while TCRdb's copy carries only in-frame clones and drops some. The profile shows tens of thousands of clones, about 94% of them singletons. This clone was recorded a few times. The specimen comprised CD4+ or CD8+ T cells sorted from blood, sampled in a trial of the OX40 agonist ivuxolimab. This TCR was recovered from an adult with an advanced solid tumor such as melanoma, head and neck, liver or kidney cancer. The chain carries TRBV29-1 and TRBJ1-1; possibly TRBD1 for D (6 bases). The CDR3 loop reads CSATGSTTEAFF. The CDR3 region has the DNA TGCAGCGCTACAGGGTCTACCACTGAAGCTTTCTTT.